The source of this T cell receptor (beta chain) is a study of neurological immune-mediated disorders (dated by TCRdb to between 2018 and 2021). As for the study more broadly: Peripheral blood TCR-beta repertoires from HTLV-I-associated myelopathy (HAM/TSP) patients, multiple sclerosis patients and healthy controls were compared by UMI-based sequencing. The roughly 110 TCR-beta libraries covered PBMC samples along with longitudinal samples, technical triplicates, and paired sorted CD4+ and CD8+ T-cell subsets. Each longitudinal HAM/TSP and healthy donor was sampled at 3 time-points spaced at roughly 3-45 month intervals. The cohort included about 66 subjects: approximately 14 with HAM/TSP, approximately 34 with multiple sclerosis, and 20 or so healthy controls.

On this clonotype itself: Its antigen is currently not known. Per-base quality was not reported, and no clone a single base away is much larger than it.

Broader findings and caveats from the paper: No identical CDR3 amino acid sequences were found to be shared among expanded clones across subjects, suggesting that TCR-beta repertoires were private in all groups. TCR clonal expansion was greatest in HAM/TSP patients and smallest in MS patients, who ranked below even healthy controls.

In the paper's terms, the time point label means: longitudinal time-point 2. For unsorted PBMC libraries, 2 million PBMCs were used after storage in RNAlater at -80 degrees C until RNA extraction. Peripheral blood underwent Ficoll-Hypaque density gradient centrifugation to isolate PBMCs, which were then cryopreserved in liquid nitrogen. CDR3 length: 17 amino acids, cysteine to phenylalanine. Only CDR3 DNA is held: 51 bases, read in frame from base 1. A distance of 21 bases separates the germline ends of V and J, which lose 4 bases and 4 bases respectively. CDR1 and CDR2 are drawn from the germline V gene: SGHRS, YFSETQ. To synthesize cDNA, template-switch 5'RACE was performed with a primer carrying a 10-nucleotide random unique molecular identifier so that each TCR transcript was tagged. Over 200 million TCR-beta sequences, covering 15-18 subjects, were produced in each sequencing run. The RNeasy kit was used for extraction of total RNA. The KAPA Real-time Library Amplification kit was used to amplify TCR-beta VDJ regions with primers for the TCR constant region and the 5'RACE anchor. Sample indexes and Illumina adaptors were added in a first PCR, and a second PCR then increased library yield. After Ampure bead purification, the TCR product of roughly 650 bp was size-selected on a 2% E-gel SizeSelection system. Before pooling, libraries had their quality checked on a Bioanalyzer, their concentration measured with Qubit, and their quantity determined with the Kapa Library Quantification kit. An Illumina HiSeq 2500 was used to sequence the libraries paired-end at 2 x 150 bp. To increase sequence diversity, roughly 24-32% phiX was spiked into each library pool. For the original study's pipeline: Quality-filtered reads were processed with the UMI-based MiGEC pipeline, and over 90% of raw TCR sequences were removed by the MiGEC pipeline during error correction. IMGT germline references were used for aligning VDJ genes, and each clonotype was defined as a unique CDR3 amino acid sequence together with its V-J genes. VDJtools evaluated clonal expansion, Shannon diversity and CDR3 relatedness (CalcPairwiseDistances, ClusterSamples); CLCbio workbench built phylogenetic trees. Clones with at least 8 unique UMIs were defined as expanded, with this threshold being based on coefficient-of-variation modelling across technical triplicates. TCRdb trimmed public reads at Q25 via fastp, called clones via MiXCR and kept in-frame beta chains. Here each entry gathers all rows of one CDR3 protein and keeps the most common genes and DNA. These V and J calls originate from TCRdb's pipeline instead of the authors' own analysis. The sample profile shows some 49,000 distinct CDR3 sequences; around 13% of them were found once. Jointly, the top ten make up 3.5% to 5% of the sample.

The V and J genes are TRBV5-1 and TRBJ2-1, with a tentative D gene TRBD2 over 6 matching bases. The receptor was isolated from a male donor with HTLV-1-associated myelopathy (HAM/TSP). The specimen sequenced was PBMCs. The DNA sequence is TGCGCCAGCAGCCCGGCGCGGGGTGTGCAGCGATACAATGAGCAGTTCTTC. Translation gives CASSPARGVQRYNEQFF.